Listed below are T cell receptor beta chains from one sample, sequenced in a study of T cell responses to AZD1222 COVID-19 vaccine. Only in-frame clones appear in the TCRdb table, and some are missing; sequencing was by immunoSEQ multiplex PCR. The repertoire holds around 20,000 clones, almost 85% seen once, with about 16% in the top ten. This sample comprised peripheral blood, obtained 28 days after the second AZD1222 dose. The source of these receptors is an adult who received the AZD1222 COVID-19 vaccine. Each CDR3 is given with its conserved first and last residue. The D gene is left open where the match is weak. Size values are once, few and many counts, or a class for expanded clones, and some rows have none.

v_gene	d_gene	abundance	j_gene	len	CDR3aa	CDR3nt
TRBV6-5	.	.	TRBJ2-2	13	CASLMGGTGELFF	TGTGCCAGCCTGATGGGAGGAACCGGGGAGCTGTTTTTT
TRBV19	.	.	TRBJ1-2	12	CASWGGGRGYTF	TGTGCCAGTTGGGGCGGAGGGCGAGGCTACACCTTC
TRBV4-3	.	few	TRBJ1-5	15	CASSQAWGTPWPQHF	TGCGCCAGCAGCCAAGCCTGGGGCACCCCTTGGCCCCAGCATTTT
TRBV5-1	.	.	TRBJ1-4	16	CASSQGAGATNEKLFF	TGCGCCAGCAGCCAGGGAGCGGGGGCAACTAATGAAAAACTGTTTTTT
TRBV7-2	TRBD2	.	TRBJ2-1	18	CASSLTRALAGGANEQFF	TGTGCCAGCAGCCTCACTCGCGCCCTAGCGGGAGGAGCTAATGAGCAGTTCTTC
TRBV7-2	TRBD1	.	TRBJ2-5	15	CASSWDRGAGETQYF	TGTGCCAGCAGCTGGGACAGGGGGGCTGGGGAGACCCAGTACTTC
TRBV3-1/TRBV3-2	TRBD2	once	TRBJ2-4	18	CASRLTSGGSWAKNIQYF	TGTGCCAGCAGGCTAACTAGCGGGGGGTCTTGGGCCAAAAACATTCAGTACTTC
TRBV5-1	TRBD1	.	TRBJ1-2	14	CASSSRTGDYGYTF	TGCGCCAGCAGCTCTAGGACAGGGGACTATGGCTACACCTTC
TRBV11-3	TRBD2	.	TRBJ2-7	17	CASSAQSQLLAGQRQYF	TGTGCCAGCAGCGCACAATCCCAGCTTCTAGCGGGACAAAGGCAGTACTTC
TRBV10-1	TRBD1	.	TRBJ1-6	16	CASSAGGTGADSPLHF	TGCGCCAGCAGTGCGGGTGGAACAGGGGCGGATTCACCCCTCCACTTT
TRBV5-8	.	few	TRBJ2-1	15	CASSLEDSSYNEQFF	TGTGCCAGCAGCTTGGAAGATAGCTCCTACAATGAGCAGTTCTTC
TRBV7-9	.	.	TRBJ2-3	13	CASSFMAPDTQYF	TGTGCCAGCAGCTTTATGGCGCCCGATACGCAGTATTTT
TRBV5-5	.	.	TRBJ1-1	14	CASSPDPSRTEAFF	TGTGCCAGCAGCCCGGACCCTAGTAGAACTGAAGCTTTCTTT
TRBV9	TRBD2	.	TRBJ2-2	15	CASSASRTRTGELFF	TGTGCCAGCAGCGCATCTCGGACTAGGACCGGGGAGCTGTTTTTT
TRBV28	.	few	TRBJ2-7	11	CASGTSYEQYF	TGTGCCAGCGGGACTTCCTACGAGCAGTACTTC
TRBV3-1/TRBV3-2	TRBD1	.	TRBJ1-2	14	CASSQTDRDGGYTF	TGTGCCAGCAGCCAGACCGACAGGGACGGTGGCTACACCTTC
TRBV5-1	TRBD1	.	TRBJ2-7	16	CASSASTGASSYEQYF	TGCGCCAGCAGCGCCTCGACAGGGGCCAGCTCCTACGAGCAGTACTTC
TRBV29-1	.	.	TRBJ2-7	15	CSVEDGQKRGGEQYF	TGCAGCGTTGAAGACGGACAGAAGAGGGGGGGCGAGCAGTACTTC
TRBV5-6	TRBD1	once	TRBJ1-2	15	CASSLGGQGHYGYTF	TGTGCCAGCAGCTTGGGGGGACAGGGGCACTATGGCTACACCTTC
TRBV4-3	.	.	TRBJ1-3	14	CASSRRGPGNTIYF	TGCGCCAGCAGCCGAAGAGGACCTGGAAACACCATATATTTT
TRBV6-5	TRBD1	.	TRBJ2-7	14	CASSRTGDSYEQYF	TGTGCCAGCAGCAGAACAGGGGACTCCTACGAGCAGTACTTC
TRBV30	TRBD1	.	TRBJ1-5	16	CAWRHRDRATGQPQHF	TGTGCCTGGAGACACCGGGACAGGGCGACGGGGCAGCCCCAGCATTTT
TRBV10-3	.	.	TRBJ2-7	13	CASLSGTRYEQYF	TGTGCCAGCCTTTCCGGGACACGGTACGAGCAGTACTTC
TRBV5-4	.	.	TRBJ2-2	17	CASSPGGGRASTGELFF	TGTGCCAGCAGCCCAGGGGGCGGGAGGGCGAGCACCGGGGAGCTGTTTTTT
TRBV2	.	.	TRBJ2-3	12	CASTDDGLLTYF	TGTGCCAGCACCGACGACGGCCTCCTGACCTATTTT
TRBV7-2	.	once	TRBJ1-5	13	CASSTTTNQPQHF	TGTGCCAGCAGCACGACTACTAATCAGCCCCAGCATTTT
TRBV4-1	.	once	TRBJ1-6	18	CASSHPAGRSGKNSPLHF	TGCGCCAGCAGCCACCCGGCGGGACGGTCAGGGAAGAATTCACCCCTCCACTTT
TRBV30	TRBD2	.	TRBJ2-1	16	CAWTGTSGFSYNEQFF	TGTGCCTGGACCGGGACTAGCGGGTTCTCCTACAATGAGCAGTTCTTC
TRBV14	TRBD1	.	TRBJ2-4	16	CASSHRQGAGKNIQYF	TGTGCCAGCAGCCATCGACAGGGGGCAGGGAAAAACATTCAGTACTTC
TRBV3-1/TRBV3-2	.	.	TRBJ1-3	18	CASSHGLKGRRTGNTIYF	TGTGCCAGCAGCCACGGGTTAAAGGGCCGAAGGACTGGAAACACCATATATTTT
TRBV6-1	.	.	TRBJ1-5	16	CASSDPAGGNNQPQHF	TGTGCCAGCAGTGACCCCGCCGGGGGGAACAATCAGCCCCAGCATTTT
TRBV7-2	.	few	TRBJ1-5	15	CASSRVYQGNQPQHF	TGTGCCAGCAGCCGCGTTTACCAAGGCAATCAGCCCCAGCATTTT
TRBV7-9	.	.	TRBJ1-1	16	CASRNSLTGPLTEAFF	TGTGCCAGCAGAAACTCCCTCACAGGGCCCCTAACTGAAGCTTTCTTT
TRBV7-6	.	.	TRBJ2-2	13	CASSLVWTGELFF	TGTGCCAGCAGCTTAGTGTGGACCGGGGAGCTGTTTTTT
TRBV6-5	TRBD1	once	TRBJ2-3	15	CASSLRDRVTDTQYF	TGTGCCAGCAGTCTCCGGGACAGGGTGACAGATACGCAGTATTTT
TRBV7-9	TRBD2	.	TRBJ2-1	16	CASSLRTSGSYNEQFF	TGTGCCAGCAGCCTACGTACTAGCGGGAGCTACAATGAGCAGTTCTTC
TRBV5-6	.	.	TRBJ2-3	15	CASSFRWIFTDTQYF	TGTGCCAGCAGCTTTAGATGGATCTTCACAGATACGCAGTATTTT
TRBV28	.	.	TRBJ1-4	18	CASSFGPQAGRIGEKLFF	TGTGCCAGCAGTTTTGGGCCCCAAGCAGGGCGGATTGGGGAAAAACTGTTTTTT
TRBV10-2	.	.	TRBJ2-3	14	CASSAITSTDTQYF	TGCGCCAGCAGTGCGATTACTAGCACAGATACGCAGTATTTT
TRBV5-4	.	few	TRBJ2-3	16	CAAWTYPGQRTDTQYF	TGTGCCGCTTGGACCTATCCTGGACAGCGCACAGATACGCAGTATTTT
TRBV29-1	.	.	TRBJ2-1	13	CSVEVYRGNEQFF	TGCAGCGTTGAAGTCTATAGAGGCAATGAGCAGTTCTTC